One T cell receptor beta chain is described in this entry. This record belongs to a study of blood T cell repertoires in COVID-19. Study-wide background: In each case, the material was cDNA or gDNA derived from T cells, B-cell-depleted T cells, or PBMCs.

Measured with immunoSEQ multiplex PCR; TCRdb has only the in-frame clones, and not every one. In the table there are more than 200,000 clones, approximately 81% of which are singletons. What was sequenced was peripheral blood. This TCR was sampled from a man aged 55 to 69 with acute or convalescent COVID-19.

For the CDR3, the DNA is TGTGCCAGCAGGAACTATAACAATCAGCCCCAGCATTTT. Its protein product is CASRNYNNQPQHF. The rearrangement uses TRBV28 and TRBJ1-5; D not resolved. CDR3 size: 13 residues. Germline CDR1 reads MDHEN; CDR2 reads SYDVKM. V lost 6 bases and J 3 bases, leaving 9 bases between the germline ends.